These 6 T cell receptor beta chains originate from one sample sequenced in a study of T-cell reconstitution after alpha-beta-depleted transplantation in children. Unique molecular identifiers were built into the TCRbeta library. From the PCR reads, TCRdb called clonotypes with MiXCR, one entry per CDR3 protein. Found here are roughly 570,000 distinct CDR3 sequences, 20% to 30% of them singletons; the top ten hold 36%. Sequencing was performed on PBMCs, taken before TCRalphabeta/CD19-depleted stem cell transplant. The receptors shown here come from a boy in the first two years of life with Wiskott-Aldrich syndrome, due to receive a stem cell transplant.

The sample holds a few counts of this clonotype. The chain uses TRBV20-1 and TRBJ1-1, with a possible D match to TRBD1 (5 bases). This CDR3 has 12 residues. Trimming took off 6 bases at V and 1 base at J, with 9 bases between the two ends. In germline, CDR1 is DFQATT, CDR2 SNEGSKA (reference sequence). CDR3 bases: TGCAGTGCCAAGAGGGGGAACACTGAAGCTTTCTTT. This encodes CSAKRGNTEAFF.

The count of this clonotype is one. This chain joins TRBV20-1 and TRBJ2-1; D is possibly TRBD1 or TRBD2 (5 bases each). The CDR3 contains 15 residues. CDR1 DFQATT and CDR2 SNEGSKA come from the germline V gene (reference sequence). The V gene lost 0 bases and the J gene lost 9 bases, with 18 bases spanning the gap. CDR3 residues: CSARDTGTAPGEQFF. The CDR3 nucleotides are TGCAGTGCTAGAGACACCGGGACCGCGCCAGGTGAGCAGTTCTTC.

In this sample, this clonotype turned up a few times. The chain employs TRBV19 and TRBJ2-3, with D possibly being TRBD2 (6 bases). Germline V gene sequence: CDR1 LNHDA, CDR2 SQIVND (reference sequence). Trimming shortened V by 6 bases and J by 0 bases, and 10 bases separated the two germline ends. This CDR3 is built from 14 residues. The CDR3 sequence: CASRVADSTDTQYF. DNA of the CDR3: TGTGCCAGTAGGGTAGCGGATAGCACAGATACGCAGTATTTT.

This clonotype was seen at least ten times. V is TRBV5-1 and J is TRBJ2-7; D is possibly TRBD2 (6 bases). The CDR3 loop spans 14 amino acids. The V end lost 1 base, the J end lost 0 bases, and 8 bases lay between the germline ends. Germline CDR1 reads SGHRS; CDR2 reads YFSETQ. CDR3 DNA sequence: TGCGCCAGCAGCTTGACGCGGGACTCCTACGAGCAGTACTTC. Protein: CASSLTRDSYEQYF.

The rearrangement joins TRBV5-5 to TRBJ2-6, with no clear D. Germline lookup yields CDR1 SGHKS and CDR2 YYEKEE (reference sequence). The CDR3 spans 15 residues. V dropped 1 base and J dropped 2 bases, with 7 bases sitting between them. In DNA, the CDR3 is TGTGCCAGCAGCTTGATAGGGACTGGGGCCAACGTCCTGACTTTC. The encoded protein is CASSLIGTGANVLTF.

The gene calls are TRBV3-1 and TRBJ2-5, with 9 bases fitting TRBD2. V trimming: 2 bases; J trimming: 0 bases; junction bases outside the gene matches: 7. Per the germline V gene, CDR1 is LGHDT and CDR2 is YNNKEL (reference sequence). CDR3 length: 17 amino acids. In nucleotides, the CDR3 is TGTGCCAGCAGCCAAACCAGGACTAGCGACTACCAAGAGACCCAGTACTTC. Residues: CASSQTRTSDYQETQYF.